Each of the 5 T cell receptor beta chains below was sequenced from the same sample in a study of CD8+ T cells in alopecia areata. In each case, RNA was isolated and then reverse transcribed into cDNA as the sequencing template. The assay was immunoSEQ multiplex PCR, and TCRdb's table has in-frame clones only and misses some. The sample contains about 200,000 clones, 60% of which appear only once. Described treatment: oral pan-JAK inhibitor, 5-10 mg twice daily. The specimen was CD4+ T cells sorted from blood, collected at week 4, from a patient treated with tofacitinib. The origin of the receptors is a human donor with alopecia areata.

The sample holds one count of this clone. The V and J genes are TRBV15 and TRBJ2-1, with D possibly matching TRBD2 (5 bases). V was trimmed by 0 bases and J by 8 bases, leaving 8 bases between them. Germline V gene data show CDR1 as LNHNV and CDR2 as YYDKDF (reference sequence). This CDR3 is built from 13 residues. The CDR3 nucleotides read TGTGCCACCAGCAGAGAGAGGCGGGATGAGCAGTTCTTC. Translated: CATSRERRDEQFF.

The chain has TRBV5-4 and TRBJ2-7, with 13 positions matching TRBD2. CDR3 size: 14 residues. The J segment lost 3 bases and the V segment lost 5 bases, leaving 2 bases of the junction unmatched. In germline, CDR1 is SGHNT, CDR2 YYREEE (reference sequence). The chain's CDR3 is CASSRLAGGYEQYF. As DNA, the CDR3 is TGTGCCAGCAGTCGACTAGCGGGAGGCTACGAGCAGTACTTC.

This clone has only a few counts. The rearrangement uses TRBV5-1 and TRBJ2-3; 8 bases align to TRBD2. The V gene end was trimmed by 0 bases and the J gene end by 2 bases; junction bases not matched to a gene: 5. The germline V gene has CDR1 SGHRS and CDR2 YFSETQ. This CDR3 is 16 amino acids long. The CDR3 sequence is CASSLEAGGLTDTQYF. CDR3 nucleotide sequence: TGCGCCAGCAGCTTGGAGGCGGGGGGCCTCACAGATACGCAGTATTTT.

This clone was counted a few times. V gene TRBV4-2 combines with J gene TRBJ1-2; D possibly corresponds to TRBD1 (5 bases). CDR3 size: 15 residues. Trimming took off 6 bases at V and 5 bases at J, with 19 bases between the two ends. Germline V gene lookup returns CDR1 LGHNA and CDR2 YNFKEQ. The CDR3 here is CASSVGPLSDYGYTF. CDR3 nucleotide sequence: TGTGCCAGCAGTGTGGGACCGCTCTCGGATTATGGCTACACCTTC.

The sample holds a few counts of this clone. The chain couples TRBV11-2 to TRBJ2-5, with unresolved D. CDR1 SGHAT and CDR2 FQNNGV come from the germline V gene. Trimming stripped 1 base from V and 1 base from J, with 7 bases between. This CDR3 has 14 residues. The CDR3 DNA sequence: TGTGCCAGCAGCTTAGGTATAGGCCAAGAGACCCAGTACTTC. Translating gives CASSLGIGQETQYF.